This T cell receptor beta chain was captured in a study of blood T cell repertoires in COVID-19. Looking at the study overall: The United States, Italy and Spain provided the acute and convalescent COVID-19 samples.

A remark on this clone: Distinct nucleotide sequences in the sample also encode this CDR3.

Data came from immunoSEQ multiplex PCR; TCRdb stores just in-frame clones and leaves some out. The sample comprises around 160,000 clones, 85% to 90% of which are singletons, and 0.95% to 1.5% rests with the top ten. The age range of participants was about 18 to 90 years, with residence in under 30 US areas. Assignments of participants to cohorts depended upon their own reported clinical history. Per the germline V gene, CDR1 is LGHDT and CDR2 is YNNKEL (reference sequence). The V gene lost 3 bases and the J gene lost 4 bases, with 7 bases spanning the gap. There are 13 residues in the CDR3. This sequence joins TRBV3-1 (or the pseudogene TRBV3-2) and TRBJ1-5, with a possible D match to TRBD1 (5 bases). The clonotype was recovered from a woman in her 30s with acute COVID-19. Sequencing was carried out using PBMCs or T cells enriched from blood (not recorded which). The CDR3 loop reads CASSQGLNQPQHF. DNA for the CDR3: TGTGCCAGCAGCCAGGGGCTAAATCAGCCCCAGCATTTT.